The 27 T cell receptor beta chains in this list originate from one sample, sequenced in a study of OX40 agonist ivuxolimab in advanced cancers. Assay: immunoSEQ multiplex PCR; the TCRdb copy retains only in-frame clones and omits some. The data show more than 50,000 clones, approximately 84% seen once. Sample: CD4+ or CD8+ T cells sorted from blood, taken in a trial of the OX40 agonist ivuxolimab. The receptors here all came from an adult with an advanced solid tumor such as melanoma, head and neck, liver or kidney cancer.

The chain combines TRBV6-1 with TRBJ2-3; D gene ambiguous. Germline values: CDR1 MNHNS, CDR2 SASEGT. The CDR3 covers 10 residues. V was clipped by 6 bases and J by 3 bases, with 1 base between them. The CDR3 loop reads CASRTDTQYF. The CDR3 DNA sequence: TGTGCCAGCAGAACAGATACGCAGTATTTT.

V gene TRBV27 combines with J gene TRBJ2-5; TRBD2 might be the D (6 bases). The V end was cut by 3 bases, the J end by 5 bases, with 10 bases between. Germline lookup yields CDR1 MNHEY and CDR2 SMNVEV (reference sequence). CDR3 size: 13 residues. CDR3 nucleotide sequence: TGTGCCAGCAGTTTCTCAGGAGGGGAGACCCAGTACTTC. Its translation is CASSFSGGETQYF.

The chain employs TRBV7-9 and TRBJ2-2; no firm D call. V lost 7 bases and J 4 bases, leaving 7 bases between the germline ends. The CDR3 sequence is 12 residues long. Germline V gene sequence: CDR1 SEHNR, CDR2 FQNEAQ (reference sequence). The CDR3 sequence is CASTEVTGELFF. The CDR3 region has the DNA TGTGCCAGCACAGAGGTCACCGGGGAGCTGTTTTTT.

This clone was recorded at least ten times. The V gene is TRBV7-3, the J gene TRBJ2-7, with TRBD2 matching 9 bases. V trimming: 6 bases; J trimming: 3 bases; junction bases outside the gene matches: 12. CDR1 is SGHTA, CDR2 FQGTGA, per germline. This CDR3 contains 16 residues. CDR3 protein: CASRLPGLATIYEQYF. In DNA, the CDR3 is TGTGCCAGCAGACTACCCGGACTAGCGACGATCTACGAGCAGTACTTC. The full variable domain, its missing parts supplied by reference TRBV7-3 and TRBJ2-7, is GAGVSQTPSNKVTEKGKYVELRCDPISGHTALYWYRQSLGQGPEFLIYFQGTGAADDSGLPNDRFFAVRPEGSVSTLKIQRTERGDSAVYLCASRLPGLATIYEQYFGPGTRLTVT.

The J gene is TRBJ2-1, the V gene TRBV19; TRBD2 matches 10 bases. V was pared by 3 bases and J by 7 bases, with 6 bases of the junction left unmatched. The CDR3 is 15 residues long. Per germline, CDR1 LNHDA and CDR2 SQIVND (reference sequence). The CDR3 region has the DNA TGTGCCAGTAGTATTAATAGCGGGAGGTTGAATGAGCAGTTCTTC. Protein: CASSINSGRLNEQFF.

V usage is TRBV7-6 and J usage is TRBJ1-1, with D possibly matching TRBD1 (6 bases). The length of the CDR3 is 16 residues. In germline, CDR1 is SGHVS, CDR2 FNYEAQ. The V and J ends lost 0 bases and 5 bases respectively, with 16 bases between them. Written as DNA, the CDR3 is TGTGCCAGCAGCTTAGCCGCGGGGGGCGCGGGTACTGAAGCTTTCTTT. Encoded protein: CASSLAAGGAGTEAFF.

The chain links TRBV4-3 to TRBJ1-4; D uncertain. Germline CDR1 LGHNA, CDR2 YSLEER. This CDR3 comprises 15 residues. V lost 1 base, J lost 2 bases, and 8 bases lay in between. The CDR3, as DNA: TGCGCCAGCAGCCAAGCCCCCGGTACTAATGAAAAACTGTTTTTT. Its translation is CASSQAPGTNEKLFF.

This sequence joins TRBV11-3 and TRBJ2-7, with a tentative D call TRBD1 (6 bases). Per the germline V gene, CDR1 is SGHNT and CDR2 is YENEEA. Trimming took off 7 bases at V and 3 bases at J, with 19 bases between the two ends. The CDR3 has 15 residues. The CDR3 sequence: CASTVTGGENYEQYF. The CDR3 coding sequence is TGTGCCAGCACCGTGACAGGCGGCGAAAACTACGAGCAGTACTTC. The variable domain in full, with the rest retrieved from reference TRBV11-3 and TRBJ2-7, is EAGVVQSPRYKIIEKKQPVAFWCNPISGHNTLYWYLQNLGQGPELLIRYENEEAVDDSQLPKDRFSAERLKGVDSTLKIQPAELGDSAVYLCASTVTGGENYEQYFGPGTRLTVT.

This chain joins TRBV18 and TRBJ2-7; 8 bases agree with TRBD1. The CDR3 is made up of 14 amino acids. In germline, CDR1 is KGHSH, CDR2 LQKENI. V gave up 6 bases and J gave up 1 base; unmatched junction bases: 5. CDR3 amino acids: CASSRTGPSYEQYF. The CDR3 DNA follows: TGTGCCAGCTCTCGGACAGGGCCGTCCTACGAGCAGTACTTC.

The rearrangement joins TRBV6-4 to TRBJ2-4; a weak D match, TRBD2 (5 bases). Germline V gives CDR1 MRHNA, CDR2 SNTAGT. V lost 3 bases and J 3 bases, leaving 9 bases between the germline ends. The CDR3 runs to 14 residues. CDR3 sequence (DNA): TGTGCCAGCAGTGAGGGTGAGGGCAAAAACATTCAGTACTTC. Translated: CASSEGEGKNIQYF.

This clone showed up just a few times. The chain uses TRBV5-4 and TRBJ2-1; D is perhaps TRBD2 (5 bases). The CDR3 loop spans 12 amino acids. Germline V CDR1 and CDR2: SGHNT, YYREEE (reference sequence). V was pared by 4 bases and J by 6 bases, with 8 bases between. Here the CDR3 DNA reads TGTGCCAGCAGCGGCGAGGGCAATGAGCAGTTCTTC. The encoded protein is CASSGEGNEQFF.

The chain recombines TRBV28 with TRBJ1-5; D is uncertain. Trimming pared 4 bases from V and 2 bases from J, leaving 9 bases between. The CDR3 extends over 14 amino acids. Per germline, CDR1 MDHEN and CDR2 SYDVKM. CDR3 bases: TGTGCCAGCAGTTCCTACAGCGGCAATCAGCCCCAGCATTTT. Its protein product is CASSSYSGNQPQHF. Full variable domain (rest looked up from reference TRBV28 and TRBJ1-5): DVKVTQSSRYLVKRTGEKVFLECVQDMDHENMFWYRQDPGLGLRLIYFSYDVKMKEKGDIPEGYSVSREKKERFSLILESASTNQTSMYLCASSSYSGNQPQHFGDGTRLSIL.

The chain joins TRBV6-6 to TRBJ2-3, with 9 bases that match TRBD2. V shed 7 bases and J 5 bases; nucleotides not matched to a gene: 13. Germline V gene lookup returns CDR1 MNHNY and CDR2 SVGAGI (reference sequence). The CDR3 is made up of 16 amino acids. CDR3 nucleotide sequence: TGTGCCAGCAACCCCTTTAGCGGGAGTGAGGTAGATACGCAGTATTTT. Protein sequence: CASNPFSGSEVDTQYF.

CDR3 coding DNA: TGCGCCAGCAGCCCGTCGGGCGGCAGCACAGATACGCAGTATTTT. It is translated as CASSPSGGSTDTQYF. This rearrangement joins TRBV5-1 to TRBJ2-3, with D hard to call. Germline V gene sequence: CDR1 SGHRS, CDR2 YFSETQ. The V end lost 4 bases, the J end lost 0 bases, and 12 bases lay between the germline ends. This CDR3 region has 15 residues.

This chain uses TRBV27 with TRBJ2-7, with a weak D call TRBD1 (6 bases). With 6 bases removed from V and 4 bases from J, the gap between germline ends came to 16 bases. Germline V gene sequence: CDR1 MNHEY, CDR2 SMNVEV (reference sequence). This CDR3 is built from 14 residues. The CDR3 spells CASSPGESLYEQYF. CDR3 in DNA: TGTGCCAGCAGCCCAGGGGAGTCCCTATACGAGCAGTACTTC.

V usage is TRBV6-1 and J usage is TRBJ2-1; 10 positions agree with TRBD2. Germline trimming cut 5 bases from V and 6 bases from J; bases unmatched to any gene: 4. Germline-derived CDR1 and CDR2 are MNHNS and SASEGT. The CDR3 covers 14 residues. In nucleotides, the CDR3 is TGTGCCAGCAGTATTAGCGGGAGGTTCAATGAGCAGTTCTTC. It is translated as CASSISGRFNEQFF.

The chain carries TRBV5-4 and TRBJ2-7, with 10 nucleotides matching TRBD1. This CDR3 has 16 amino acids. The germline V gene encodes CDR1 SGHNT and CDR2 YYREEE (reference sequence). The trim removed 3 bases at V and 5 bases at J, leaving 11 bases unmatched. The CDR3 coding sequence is TGTGCCAGCAGCTCGTCTCGGACAGGGGGATCGGACGAGCAGTACTTC. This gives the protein CASSSSRTGGSDEQYF.

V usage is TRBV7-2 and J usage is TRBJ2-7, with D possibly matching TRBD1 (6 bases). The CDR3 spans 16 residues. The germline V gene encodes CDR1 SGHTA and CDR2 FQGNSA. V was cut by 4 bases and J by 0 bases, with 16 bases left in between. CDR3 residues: CASSSTGTPSSYEQYF. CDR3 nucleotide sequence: TGTGCCAGCAGCTCAACAGGGACGCCCAGCTCCTACGAGCAGTACTTC.

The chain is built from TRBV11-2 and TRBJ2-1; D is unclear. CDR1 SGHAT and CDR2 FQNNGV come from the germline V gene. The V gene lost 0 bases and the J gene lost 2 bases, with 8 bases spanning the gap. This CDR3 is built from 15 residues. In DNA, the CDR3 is TGTGCCAGCAGCTTAGATCTCCCCCCCTACAATGAGCAGTTCTTC. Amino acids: CASSLDLPPYNEQFF.

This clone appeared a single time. The CDR3 loop is CASSYAGFAGELFF. For the CDR3, the DNA is TGTGCCAGCAGTTACGCAGGGTTCGCCGGGGAGCTGTTTTTT. This sequence joins TRBV6-6 and TRBJ2-2, with D tentatively TRBD1 (5 bases). Germline CDR1 reads MNHNY; CDR2 reads SVGAGI (reference sequence). This CDR3 comprises 14 residues. V lost 2 bases and J lost 6, with 10 bases in between.

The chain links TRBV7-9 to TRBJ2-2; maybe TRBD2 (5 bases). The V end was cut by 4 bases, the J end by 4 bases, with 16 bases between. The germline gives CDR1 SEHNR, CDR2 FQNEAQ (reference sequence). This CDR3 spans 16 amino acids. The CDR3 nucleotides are TGTGCCAGCAGCTCACGTTATAGAGGGCCCACCGGGGAGCTGTTTTTT. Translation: CASSSRYRGPTGELFF.

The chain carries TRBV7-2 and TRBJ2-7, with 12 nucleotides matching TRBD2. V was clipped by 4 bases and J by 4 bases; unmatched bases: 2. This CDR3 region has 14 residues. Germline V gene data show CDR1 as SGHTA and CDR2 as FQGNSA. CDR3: CASSYGTSGYEQYF. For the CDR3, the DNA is TGTGCCAGCAGCTACGGGACTAGCGGGTACGAGCAGTACTTC.

CDR3 sequence: CASRKFSGSFNYNEQFF. The CDR3 nucleotides read TGTGCCAGCAGGAAATTTAGCGGGAGTTTCAACTACAATGAGCAGTTCTTC. V and J are TRBV28 and TRBJ2-1, with 9 bases lining up with TRBD2. V lost 6 bases to trimming and J lost 3 bases; unmatched junction nucleotides: 12. Germline lookup yields CDR1 MDHEN and CDR2 SYDVKM. The CDR3 is made up of 17 amino acids.

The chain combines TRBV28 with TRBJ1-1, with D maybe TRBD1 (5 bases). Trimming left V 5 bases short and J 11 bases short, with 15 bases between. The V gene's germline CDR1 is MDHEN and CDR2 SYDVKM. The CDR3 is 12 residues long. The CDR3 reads CASSPWTQNAFF. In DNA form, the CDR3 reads TGTGCCAGCAGTCCCTGGACACAGAACGCTTTCTTT. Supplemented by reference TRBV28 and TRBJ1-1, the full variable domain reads DVKVTQSSRYLVKRTGEKVFLECVQDMDHENMFWYRQDPGLGLRLIYFSYDVKMKEKGDIPEGYSVSREKKERFSLILESASTNQTSMYLCASSPWTQNAFFGQGTRLTVV.

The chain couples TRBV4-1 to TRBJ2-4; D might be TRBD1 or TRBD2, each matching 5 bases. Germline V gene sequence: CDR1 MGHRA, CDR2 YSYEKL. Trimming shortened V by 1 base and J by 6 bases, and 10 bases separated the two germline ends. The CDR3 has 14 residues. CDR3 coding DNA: TGCGCCAGCAGCCAAGTGAGGGGCGGAAACATTCAGTACTTC. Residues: CASSQVRGGNIQYF.

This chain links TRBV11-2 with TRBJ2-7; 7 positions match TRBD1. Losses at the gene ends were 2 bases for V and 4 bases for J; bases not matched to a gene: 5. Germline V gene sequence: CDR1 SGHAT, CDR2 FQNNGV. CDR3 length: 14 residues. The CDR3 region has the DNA TGTGCCAGCAGCTTACAGGGGGAGATTTACGAGCAGTACTTC. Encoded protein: CASSLQGEIYEQYF.

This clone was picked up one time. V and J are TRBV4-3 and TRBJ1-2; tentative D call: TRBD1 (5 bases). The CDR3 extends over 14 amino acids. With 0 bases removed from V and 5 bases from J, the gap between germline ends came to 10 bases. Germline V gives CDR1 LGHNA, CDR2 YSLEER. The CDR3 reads CASSQDRGLYGYTF. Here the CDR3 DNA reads TGCGCCAGCAGCCAAGATCGGGGACTATATGGCTACACCTTC.